Following are 8 T cell receptor beta chains from one sample sequenced in a study of T cells of healthy individuals (dated by TCRdb to 2017 to 2018). Libraries were prepared through 5' RACE. These reads were obtained on an Illumina MiSeq. In TCRdb, the public reads were trimmed at Q25 with fastp and aligned with MiXCR, with productive beta chains retained. Identical CDR3 proteins give one entry, which carries the most common genes and DNA. The sample has 85,000 to 100,000 distinct CDR3 sequences on record, 15% to 20% of them singletons. The ten largest clones take up about 6.2% of the sample. These receptors originate from a human donor in good health.

This chain connects TRBV28 to TRBJ2-2; 14 nucleotides align to TRBD2. Germline V gene sequence: CDR1 MDHEN, CDR2 SYDVKM. The V segment lost 6 bases and the J segment 0 bases; nucleotides outside the gene matches: 6. This CDR3 has 18 residues. CDR3 nucleotides: TGTGCCAGCAGCTCGCCGACTAGCGGGAGGGCGAACACCGGGGAGCTGTTTTTT. It encodes CASSSPTSGRANTGELFF.

This clonotype was recorded a few times. The rearrangement uses TRBV28 and TRBJ2-1, with TRBD2 matching 11 bases. V lost 10 bases to trimming and J lost 9 bases; unmatched junction nucleotides: 8. CDR1 and CDR2 from the germline V gene are MDHEN and SYDVKM. The CDR3 contains 13 residues. CDR3 protein: CAIKRLAGREQFF. The CDR3 nucleotides read TGTGCCATCAAAAGACTAGCGGGACGTGAGCAGTTCTTC.

This rearrangement joins TRBV5-1 to TRBJ2-3; tentatively, D is TRBD1 (6 bases). The V and J ends lost 4 bases and 2 bases respectively, with 11 bases between them. There are 14 residues in the CDR3. Germline V lookup: CDR1 SGHRS, CDR2 YFSETQ. CDR3 sequence: CASSLGQLTDTQYF. CDR3 nucleotide sequence: TGCGCCAGCAGCCTCGGACAGCTCACAGATACGCAGTATTTT.

The chain combines TRBV12-3 or TRBV12-4 with TRBJ2-1; possibly TRBD2 for D (5 bases). CDR3 length: 12 residues. Trimming took 7 bases from V and 8 from J, leaving 12 bases between them. CDR3: CASTGGLDEQFF. The CDR3 region has the DNA TGTGCCAGCACCGGAGGTTTGGATGAGCAGTTCTTC.

This clonotype was seen ten or more times. The chain couples TRBV2 to TRBJ2-2, with D hard to call. This CDR3 is 12 amino acids long. V shed 7 bases and J shed 4 bases, with 7 bases lying between them. Germline CDR1 and CDR2: SNHLY and FYNNEI. CDR3 DNA: TGTGCCAGCACTGTGTCCACCGGGGAGCTGTTTTTT. It codes for CASTVSTGELFF.

The V call is TRBV29-1, the J call TRBJ1-2; D not certain. In germline, CDR1 is SQVTM, CDR2 ANQGSEA. The CDR3 has 13 residues. V lost 0 bases, J lost 4 bases, and 9 bases lay in between. Here the CDR3 DNA reads TGCAGCGTTGAAGATGGGGTTATCTATGGCTACACCTTC. Protein product: CSVEDGVIYGYTF.

This clonotype was seen only a few times. The J gene is TRBJ2-3, the V gene TRBV5-1, with D maybe TRBD2 (6 bases). Trimming removed 5 bases at V and 2 bases at J, with 9 bases between. Germline CDR1 is SGHRS and CDR2 is YFSETQ. The CDR3 has 13 residues. In DNA, the CDR3 is TGCGCCAGCAGATTAGCGGCCACAGATACGCAGTATTTT. Encoded protein: CASRLAATDTQYF.

This clonotype was found a few times. The gene calls are TRBV7-2 and TRBJ2-5, with a possible D match to TRBD1 (6 bases). Germline-derived CDR1 and CDR2 are SGHTA and FQGNSA. CDR3 length equals 13 residues. Trimming left V 4 bases short and J 14 bases short, with 20 bases between. Here the CDR3 reads CASSSAPRTAVYF. The DNA for the CDR3 is TGTGCCAGCAGCTCGGCTCCGAGGACAGCGGTCTACTTC. The full variable domain, in which reference TRBV7-2 and TRBJ2-5 provide the parts outside the CDR3, is GAGVSQSPSNKVTEKGKDVELRCDPISGHTALYWYRQSLGQGLEFLIYFQGNSAPDKSGLPSDRFSAERTGGSVSTLTIQRTQQEDSAVYLCASSSAPRTAVYFGPGTRLLVL.